This TCR beta chain derives from a study of sequential checkpoint blockade in melanoma. TCRdb's table, derived via immunoSEQ multiplex PCR, lists solely in-frame clones and lacks some. The data show approximately 3,600 clones, about a third seen once. Germline V CDR1 and CDR2: LNHDA, SQIVND (reference sequence). J lost 6 bases, V lost 3 bases, and 10 bases had no gene match. This CDR3 is built from 16 residues. The sample's treatment: randomized to nivolumab then ipilimumab (arm A) or the reverse (arm B). The sequenced sample was tumor tissue (inferred from file names), obtained from a patient given nivolumab and ipilimumab in sequence. This receptor was taken from a human donor with melanoma. This chain connects TRBV19 to TRBJ2-2, with TRBD1 identical over 7 bases. CDR3 nucleotides: TGTGCCAGTAGTATTTATGACAGGGTGGGCGCCGGGGAGCTGTTTTTT. Its translation is CASSIYDRVGAGELFF.